The present entry profiles one T cell receptor beta chain with its context. The antigen remains unidentified. The CDR3 spans 11 residues. Between the trimmed V and J ends, which lost 2 bases and 8 bases, there was a span of 4 bases. The germline CDR1 and CDR2 sequences are MGHRA and YSYEKL. The sample belongs to a study of cytomegalovirus exposure and HLA in healthy donors. General study results and limits: For TCR beta chains, V- and J-gene trimming was later linked to a missense DCLRE1C variant. Some public TCRs appeared in many individuals, while most sequences were rare. The authors excluded some V segments, including TRBV6-2 and TRBV6-3, as indistinguishable.

Use of 60 Vbeta and 13 Jbeta primers characterized the PCR. Clones were read by immunoSEQ multiplex PCR, and TCRdb kept only the in-frame ones, dropping some. The sample has about 150,000 clones; 73% are singletons. The donors, nominally healthy at sampling, likely had unrecorded immune exposures. The sequencing input was PBMCs. V gene TRBV4-1 combines with J gene TRBJ1-3; D ambiguous. The source is a woman under 30 in good health and CMV-seronegative. The CDR3 loop reads CASSQLYTIYF. The CDR3 DNA reads TGCGCCAGCAGCCAACTCTACACCATATATTTT.